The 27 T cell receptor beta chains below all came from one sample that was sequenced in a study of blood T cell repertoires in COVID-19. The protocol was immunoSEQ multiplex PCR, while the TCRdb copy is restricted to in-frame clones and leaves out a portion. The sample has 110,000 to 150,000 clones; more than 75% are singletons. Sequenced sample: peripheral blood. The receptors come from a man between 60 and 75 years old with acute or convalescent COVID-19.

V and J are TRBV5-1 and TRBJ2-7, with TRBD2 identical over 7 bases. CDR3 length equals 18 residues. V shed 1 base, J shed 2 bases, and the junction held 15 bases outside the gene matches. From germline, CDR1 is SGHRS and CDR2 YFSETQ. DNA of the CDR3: TGCGCCAGCAGCTTGTATGGACTAGTCGGAAGCGGGGCCTACGAGCAGTACTTC. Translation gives CASSLYGLVGSGAYEQYF.

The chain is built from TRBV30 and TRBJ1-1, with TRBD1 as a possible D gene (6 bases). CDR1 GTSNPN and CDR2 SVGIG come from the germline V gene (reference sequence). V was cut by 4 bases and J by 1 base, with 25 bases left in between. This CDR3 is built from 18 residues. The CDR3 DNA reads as TGTGCCTGGACCGCGCGGTCGGGGACATATTACGGGAACACTGAAGCTTTCTTT. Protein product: CAWTARSGTYYGNTEAFF.

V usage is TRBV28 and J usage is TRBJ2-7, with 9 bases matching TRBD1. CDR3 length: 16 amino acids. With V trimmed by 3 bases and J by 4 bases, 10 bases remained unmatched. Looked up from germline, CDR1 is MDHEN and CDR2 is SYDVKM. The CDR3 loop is CASSFSYRDRAYEQYF. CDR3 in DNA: TGTGCCAGCAGTTTTTCCTATAGGGACAGGGCTTACGAGCAGTACTTC.

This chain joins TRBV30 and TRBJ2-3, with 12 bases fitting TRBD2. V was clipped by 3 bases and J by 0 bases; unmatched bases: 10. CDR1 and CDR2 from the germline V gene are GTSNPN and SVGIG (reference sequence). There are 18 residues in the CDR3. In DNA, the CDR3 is TGTGCCTGGAGGGACGGGACTAGCGGGCTCTTTAGCACAGATACGCAGTATTTT. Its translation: CAWRDGTSGLFSTDTQYF. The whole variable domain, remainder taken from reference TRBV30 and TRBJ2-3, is SQTIHQWPATLVQPVGSPLSLECTVEGTSNPNLYWYRQAAGRGLQLLFYSVGIGQISSEVPQNLSASRPQDRQFILSSKKLLLSDSGFYLCAWRDGTSGLFSTDTQYFGPGTRLTVL.

The CDR3 region has the DNA TGTGCCAGTAGTGGGCGGACAGCAACTAATGAAAAACTGTTTTTT. This gives the protein CASSGRTATNEKLFF. The V call is TRBV19, the J call TRBJ1-4; possibly TRBD1 for D (6 bases). V was shortened by 5 bases and J by 0 bases, with 10 bases between the two germline ends. In germline, CDR1 is LNHDA, CDR2 SQIVND (reference sequence). There are 15 residues in the CDR3.

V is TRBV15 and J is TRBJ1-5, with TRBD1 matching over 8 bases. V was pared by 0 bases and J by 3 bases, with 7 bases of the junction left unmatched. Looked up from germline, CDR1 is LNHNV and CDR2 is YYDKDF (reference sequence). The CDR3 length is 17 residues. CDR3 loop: CATSRDFTGGYNQPQHF. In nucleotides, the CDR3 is TGTGCCACCAGCAGAGATTTTACAGGGGGTTACAATCAGCCCCAGCATTTT.

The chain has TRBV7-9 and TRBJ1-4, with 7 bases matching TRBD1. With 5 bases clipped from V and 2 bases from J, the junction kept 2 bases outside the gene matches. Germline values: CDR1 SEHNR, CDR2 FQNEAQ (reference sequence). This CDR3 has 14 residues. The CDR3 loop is CASSPGQTNEKLFF. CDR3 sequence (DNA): TGTGCCAGCAGCCCGGGACAGACTAATGAAAAACTGTTTTTT.

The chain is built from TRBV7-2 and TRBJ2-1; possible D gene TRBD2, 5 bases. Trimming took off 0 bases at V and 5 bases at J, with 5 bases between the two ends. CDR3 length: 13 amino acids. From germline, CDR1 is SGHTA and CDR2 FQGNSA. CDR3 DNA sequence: TGTGCCAGCAGCTTAGCCGGGAACAATGAGCAGTTCTTC. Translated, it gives CASSLAGNNEQFF.

The CDR3 loop reads CATSRDGGPYEQYF. CDR3 in DNA: TGTGCCACCAGCAGAGATGGAGGGCCCTACGAGCAGTACTTC. V and J are TRBV15 and TRBJ2-7, with D possibly matching TRBD2 (6 bases). Germline lookup yields CDR1 LNHNV and CDR2 YYDKDF (reference sequence). The CDR3 covers 14 residues. V lost 0 bases, J lost 2 bases, and 8 bases lay in between.

CDR3 bases: TGTGCCAGCAGCTTCTCGGCGGGAGGCTCCTACAATGAGCAGTTCTTC. This gives the protein CASSFSAGGSYNEQFF. J is TRBJ2-1 and V is TRBV7-9; 8 bases fit TRBD2. This CDR3 has 16 residues. With 3 bases clipped from V and 0 bases from J, the junction kept 4 bases outside the gene matches. Germline CDR1 and CDR2: SEHNR and FQNEAQ (reference sequence).

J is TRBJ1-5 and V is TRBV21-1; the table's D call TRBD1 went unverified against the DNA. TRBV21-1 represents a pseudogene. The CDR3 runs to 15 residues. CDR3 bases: TGTGCCAGCAGCAAGGACCAGGGGCCGAATCAGCCCCAGCATTTT. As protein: CASSKDQGPNQPQHF.

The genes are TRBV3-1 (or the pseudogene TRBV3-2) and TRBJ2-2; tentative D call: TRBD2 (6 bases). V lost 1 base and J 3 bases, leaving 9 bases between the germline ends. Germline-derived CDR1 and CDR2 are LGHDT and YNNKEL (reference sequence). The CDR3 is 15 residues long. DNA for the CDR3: TGTGCCAGCAGCCAAGGACTAGGTCACACCGGGGAGCTGTTTTTT. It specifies CASSQGLGHTGELFF.

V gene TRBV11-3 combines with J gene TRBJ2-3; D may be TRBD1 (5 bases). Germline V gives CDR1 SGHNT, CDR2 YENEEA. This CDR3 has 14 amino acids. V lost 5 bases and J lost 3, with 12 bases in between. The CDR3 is CASSPGLSTDTQYF. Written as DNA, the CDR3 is TGTGCCAGCAGCCCAGGGTTAAGTACAGATACGCAGTATTTT.

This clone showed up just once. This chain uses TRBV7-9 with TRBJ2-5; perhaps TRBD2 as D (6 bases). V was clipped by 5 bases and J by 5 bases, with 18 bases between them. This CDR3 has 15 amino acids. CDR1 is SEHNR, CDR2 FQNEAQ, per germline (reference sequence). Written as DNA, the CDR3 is TGTGCCAGCAGCCCCTTGGGCCAGCGGGCGGAGACCCAGTACTTC. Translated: CASSPLGQRAETQYF.

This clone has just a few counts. The CDR3 region is CASRTRNEQFF. The CDR3 DNA reads TGTGCCAGCAGAACTAGGAATGAGCAGTTCTTC. The chain couples TRBV6-5 to TRBJ2-1; D may be TRBD2 (5 bases). This CDR3 region has 11 residues. Germline CDR1 reads MNHEY; CDR2 reads SVGAGI. The V gene lost 6 bases and the J gene lost 7 bases, with 7 bases spanning the gap.

CDR3 DNA sequence: TGTGCCAGCAGCTCCGGGACTAGCGCCATATACGAGCAGTACTTC. It yields the protein CASSSGTSAIYEQYF. The chain uses TRBV7-8 and TRBJ2-7, with 10 nucleotides matching TRBD2. Germline CDR1 is SGHVS and CDR2 is FQNEAQ. V gave up 4 bases and J gave up 4 bases; unmatched junction bases: 7. The CDR3 has 15 amino acids.

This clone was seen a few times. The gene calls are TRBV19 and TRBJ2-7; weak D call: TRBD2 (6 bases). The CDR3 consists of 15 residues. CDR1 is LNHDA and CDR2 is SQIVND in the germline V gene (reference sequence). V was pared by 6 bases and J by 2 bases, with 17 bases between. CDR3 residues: CASSTYRDSAYEQYF. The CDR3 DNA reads TGTGCCAGTAGCACCTACCGGGACTCCGCCTACGAGCAGTACTTC.

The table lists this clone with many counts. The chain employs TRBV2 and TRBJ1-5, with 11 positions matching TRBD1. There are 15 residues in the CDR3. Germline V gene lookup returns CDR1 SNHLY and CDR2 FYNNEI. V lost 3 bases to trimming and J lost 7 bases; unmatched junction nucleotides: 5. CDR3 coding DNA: TGTGCCAGCAGTGATAGGACAGGGGGCAGGCAGCCCCAGCATTTT. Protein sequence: CASSDRTGGRQPQHF.

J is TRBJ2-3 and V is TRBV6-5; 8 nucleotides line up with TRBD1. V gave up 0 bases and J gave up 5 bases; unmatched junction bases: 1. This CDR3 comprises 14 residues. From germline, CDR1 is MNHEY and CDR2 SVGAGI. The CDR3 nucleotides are TGTGCCAGCAGTTACTCGACAGGGGTAGATACGCAGTATTTT. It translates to CASSYSTGVDTQYF.

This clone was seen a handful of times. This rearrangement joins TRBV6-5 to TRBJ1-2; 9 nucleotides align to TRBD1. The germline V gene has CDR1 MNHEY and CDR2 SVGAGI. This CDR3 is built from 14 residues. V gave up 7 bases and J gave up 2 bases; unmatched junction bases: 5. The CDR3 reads CASTTGGWNYGYTF. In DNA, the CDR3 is TGTGCCAGCACCACAGGGGGCTGGAACTATGGCTACACCTTC.

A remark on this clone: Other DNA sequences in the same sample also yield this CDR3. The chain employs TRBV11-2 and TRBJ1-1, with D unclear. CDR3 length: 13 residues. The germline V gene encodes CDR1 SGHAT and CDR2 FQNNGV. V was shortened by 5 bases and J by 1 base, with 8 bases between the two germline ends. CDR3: CASSQTENTEAFF. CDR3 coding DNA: TGTGCCAGCAGCCAAACAGAGAACACTGAAGCTTTCTTT.

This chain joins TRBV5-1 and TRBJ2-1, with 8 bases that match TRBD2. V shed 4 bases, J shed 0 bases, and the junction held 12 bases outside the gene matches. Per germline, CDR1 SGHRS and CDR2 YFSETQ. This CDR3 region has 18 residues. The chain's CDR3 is CASSQNIAGKSSYNEQFF. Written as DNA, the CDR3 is TGCGCCAGCAGCCAAAACATAGCGGGAAAATCCTCCTACAATGAGCAGTTCTTC.

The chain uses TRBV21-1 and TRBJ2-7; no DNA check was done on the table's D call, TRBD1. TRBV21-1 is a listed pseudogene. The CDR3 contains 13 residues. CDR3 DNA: TGTGCCAGCAGCAGACAGGGTTTCAACGAGCAGTACTTC. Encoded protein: CASSRQGFNEQYF.

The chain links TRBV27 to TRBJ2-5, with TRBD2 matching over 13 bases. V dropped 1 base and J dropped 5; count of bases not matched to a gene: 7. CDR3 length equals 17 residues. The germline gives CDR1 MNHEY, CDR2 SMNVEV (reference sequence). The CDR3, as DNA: TGTGCCAGCAGTTTATTGGGACTAGCGGGAACGTCTGAGACCCAGTACTTC. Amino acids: CASSLLGLAGTSETQYF.

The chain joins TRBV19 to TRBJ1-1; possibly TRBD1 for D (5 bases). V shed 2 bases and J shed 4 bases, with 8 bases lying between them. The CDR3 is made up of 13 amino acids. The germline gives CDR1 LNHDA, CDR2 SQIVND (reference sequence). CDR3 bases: TGTGCCAGTAGTATAACGGGGGGCACTGAAGCTTTCTTT. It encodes CASSITGGTEAFF.

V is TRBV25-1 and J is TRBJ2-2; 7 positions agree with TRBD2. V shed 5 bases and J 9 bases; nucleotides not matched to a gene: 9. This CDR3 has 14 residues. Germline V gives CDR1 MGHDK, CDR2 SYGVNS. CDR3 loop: CASSPWGGVRELFF. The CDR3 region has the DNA TGTGCCAGCAGTCCCTGGGGGGGAGTCCGGGAGCTGTTTTTT.

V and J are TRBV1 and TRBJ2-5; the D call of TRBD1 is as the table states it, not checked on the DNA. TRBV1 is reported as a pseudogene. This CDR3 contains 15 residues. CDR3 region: CTSSYLTGGKETQYF. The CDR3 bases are TGCACCAGCAGCTACCTGACAGGGGGCAAGGAGACCCAGTACTTC.